These T cell receptor beta chains were read from a single sample in a study of early T cells in non-severe SARS-CoV-2 infection. TCRdb fed the 5' RACE reads into MiXCR, producing one record per CDR3 protein. The table records tens of thousands of distinct CDR3 sequences, 9.5% to 13% of them present only once. What was sequenced was whole blood. All receptors derive from an adult who was a healthcare worker with PCR-confirmed SARS-CoV-2 infection or an uninfected control (not recorded which). CDR3s include the opening cysteine and the closing phenylalanine or tryptophan. D genes are given only for firm matches. A row's size may be missing; if present it is once, few, many or a size class.

>TRBD2|TRBJ2-1|TRBV14|many
TGTGCCAGCAGCCCAAGAGGACTAGCGGGAGTCATTGAGCAGTTCTTC
CASSPRGLAGVIEQFF
>TRBD1|TRBJ2-1|TRBV29-1|few
TGCAGCGGCGGACAGGTTTACAATGAGCAGTTCTTC
CSGGQVYNEQFF
>TRBD2|TRBJ2-3|TRBV12-3/TRBV12-4|.
TGTGCCAGCAGCCCGGTTGTCGGGGGGGCCGATACGCAGTATTTT
CASSPVVGGADTQYF
>TRBD2|TRBJ2-1|TRBV19|few
TGTGCCAGTAGCCTGACTAGCGGGGATTACAATGAGCAGTTCTTC
CASSLTSGDYNEQFF
>TRBD2|TRBJ2-7|TRBV5-4|few
TGTGCCAGCAGCCCACCCACGGGACTAGCGGGGGGCCAGACCTACGAGCAGTACTTC
CASSPPTGLAGGQTYEQYF
>TRBD2|TRBJ2-1|TRBV28|many
TGTGCCAGCAACCCACTGGGCGGGAGTTACAATGAGCAGTTCTTC
CASNPLGGSYNEQFF
>.|TRBJ2-3|TRBV2|many
TGTGCCAGCAGTGAAGCTGACAGGTACACAGATACGCAGTATTTT
CASSEADRYTDTQYF
>TRBD1|TRBJ1-2|TRBV3-1|many
TGTGCCAGCAGCGAACCGCAGACAGGGGAGAAGGGCTATGGCTACACCTTC
CASSEPQTGEKGYGYTF
>TRBD2|TRBJ2-3|TRBV7-9|few
TGTGCCAGCCAGCGGGGGACCACAGATACGCAGTATTTT
CASQRGTTDTQYF
>.|TRBJ2-1|TRBV11-3|few
TGTGCCAGCAGCCCACAAACAGTGGGGGGCATTTTCGATGAGCAGTTCTTC
CASSPQTVGGIFDEQFF
>.|TRBJ1-1|TRBV4-1|.
TGCGCCAGCAGCCTAAAGTCGACGAACACTGAAGCTTTCTTT
CASSLKSTNTEAFF